This T cell receptor (beta chain) originates from a study of OX40 agonist ivuxolimab in advanced cancers. The overall study: All patients had ivuxolimab intravenously every 2 weeks at 0.01 to 10 mg/kg. The dose-escalation cohort had hepatocellular carcinoma, melanoma, renal cell or head and neck cancer.

The CDR3 is made up of 14 amino acids. Germline CDR1 and CDR2: MDHEN and SYDVKM. The V gene lost 6 bases and the J gene lost 2 bases, with 14 bases spanning the gap. Method: immunoSEQ multiplex PCR; TCRdb's copy keeps in-frame clones and lacks some. Here the sample spans over 70,000 clones, 85% to 90% being singletons. Study-level points and caveats: The average count of expanded clones was higher among CD8+ T cells than among CD4+. Still undetermined is the antigen specificity of the expanded peripheral T cells.

For this clone: The antigen is unknown.

Material: CD4+ or CD8+ T cells sorted from blood, obtained in a trial of the OX40 agonist ivuxolimab. The chain carries TRBV28 and TRBJ2-7; the D is unclear. This sequence was found in an adult with an advanced solid tumor such as melanoma, head and neck, liver or kidney cancer. The CDR3 bases are TGTGCCAGCAGCCCGGGCCTCGTTCCCTACGAGCAGTACTTC. Its protein product is CASSPGLVPYEQYF.